The present T cell receptor beta chain was sequenced within a study of blood T cell repertoires in COVID-19. Turning to the study itself: Material from acute and convalescent COVID-19 was sourced from the United States, Italy and Spain. T cells, B-cell-depleted T cells, or PBMCs provided the cDNA or gDNA that served as material.

CDR1 and CDR2 from the germline V gene are SNHLY and FYNNEI. With 8 bases removed from V and 8 bases from J, the gap between germline ends came to 19 bases. This CDR3 spans 14 amino acids. Original processing notes: Amplified reference gene primers provided the basis for estimating nucleated cell counts. Sequenced by immunoSEQ multiplex PCR; TCRdb stores in-frame clones only, minus some. V and J calls and clone size come straight from that table; D and trimming were deduced from the DNA. The sample has some 77,000 clones; 75% to 85% are singletons. The chain combines TRBV2 with TRBJ2-4, with D maybe TRBD1 (5 bases). Sequencing used peripheral blood. This TCR came from a woman aged 65 to 85 with acute or convalescent COVID-19. CDR3 region: CASRYRPAADIQYF. In DNA form, the CDR3 reads TGTGCCAGCCGATACAGGCCCGCCGCGGACATTCAGTACTTC.